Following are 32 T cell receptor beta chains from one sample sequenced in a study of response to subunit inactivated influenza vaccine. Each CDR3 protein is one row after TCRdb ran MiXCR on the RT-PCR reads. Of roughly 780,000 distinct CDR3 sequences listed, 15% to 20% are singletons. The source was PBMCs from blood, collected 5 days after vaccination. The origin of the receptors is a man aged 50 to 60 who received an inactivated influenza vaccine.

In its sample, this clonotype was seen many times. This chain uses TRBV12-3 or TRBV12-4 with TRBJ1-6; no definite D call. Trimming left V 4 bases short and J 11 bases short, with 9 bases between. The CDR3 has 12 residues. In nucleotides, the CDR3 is TGTGCCAGCAGTTCTCTCGGGACACCCCTCCACTTT. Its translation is CASSSLGTPLHF.

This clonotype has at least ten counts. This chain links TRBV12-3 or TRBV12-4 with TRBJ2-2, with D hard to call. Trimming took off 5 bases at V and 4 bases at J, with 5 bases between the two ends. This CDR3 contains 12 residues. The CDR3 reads CASSPLTGELFF. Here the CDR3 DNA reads TGTGCCAGCAGTCCCCTCACCGGGGAGCTGTTTTTT.

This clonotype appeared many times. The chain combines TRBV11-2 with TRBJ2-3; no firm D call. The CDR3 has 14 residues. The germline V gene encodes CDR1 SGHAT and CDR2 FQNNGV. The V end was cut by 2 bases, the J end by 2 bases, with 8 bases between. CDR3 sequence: CASSLPGHTDTQYF. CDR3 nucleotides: TGTGCCAGCAGCTTACCTGGGCACACAGATACGCAGTATTTT.

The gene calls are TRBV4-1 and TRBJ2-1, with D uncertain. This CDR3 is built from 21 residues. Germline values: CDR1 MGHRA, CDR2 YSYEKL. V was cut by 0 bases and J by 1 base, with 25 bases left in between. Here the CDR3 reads CASSQDRWGSKPSRSYNEQFF. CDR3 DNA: TGCGCCAGCAGCCAAGATCGTTGGGGTAGCAAGCCCTCTAGGTCCTACAATGAGCAGTTCTTC.

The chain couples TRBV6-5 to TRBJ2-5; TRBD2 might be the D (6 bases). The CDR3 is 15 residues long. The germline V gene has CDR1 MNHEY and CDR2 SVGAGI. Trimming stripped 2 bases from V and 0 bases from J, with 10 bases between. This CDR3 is CASSYRWGDQETQYF. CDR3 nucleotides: TGTGCCAGCAGTTACCGTTGGGGGGACCAAGAGACCCAGTACTTC.

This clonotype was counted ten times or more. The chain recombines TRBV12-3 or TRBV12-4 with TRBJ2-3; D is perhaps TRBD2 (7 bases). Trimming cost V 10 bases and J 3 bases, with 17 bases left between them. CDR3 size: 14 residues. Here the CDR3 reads CATRWGGGTDTQYF. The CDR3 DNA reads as TGTGCCACACGCTGGGGGGGCGGGACAGATACGCAGTATTTT.

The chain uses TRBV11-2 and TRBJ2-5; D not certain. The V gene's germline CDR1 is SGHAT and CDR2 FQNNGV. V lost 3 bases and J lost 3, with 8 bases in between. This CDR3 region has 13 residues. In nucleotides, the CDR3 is TGTGCCAGCAGCTTCGGAGAGAAAGAGACCCAGTACTTC. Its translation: CASSFGEKETQYF. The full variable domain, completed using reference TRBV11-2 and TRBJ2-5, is EAGVAQSPRYKIIEKRQSVAFWCNPISGHATLYWYQQILGQGPKLLIQFQNNGVVDDSQLPKDRFSAERLKGVDSTLKIQPAKLEDSAVYLCASSFGEKETQYFGPGTRLLVL.

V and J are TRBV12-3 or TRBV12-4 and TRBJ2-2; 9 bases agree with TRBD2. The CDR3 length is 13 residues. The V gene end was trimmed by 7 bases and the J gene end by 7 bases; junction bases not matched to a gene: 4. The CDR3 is CASIAGVYGELFF. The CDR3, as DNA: TGTGCCAGCATAGCGGGAGTATACGGGGAGCTGTTTTTT.

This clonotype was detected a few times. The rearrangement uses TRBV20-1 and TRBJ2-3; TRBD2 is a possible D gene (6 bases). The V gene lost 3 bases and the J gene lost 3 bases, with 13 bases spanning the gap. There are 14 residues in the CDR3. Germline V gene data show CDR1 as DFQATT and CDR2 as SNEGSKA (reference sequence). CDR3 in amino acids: CSASGGVGTDTQYF. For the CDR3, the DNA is TGCAGTGCTAGCGGGGGAGTGGGTACAGATACGCAGTATTTT.

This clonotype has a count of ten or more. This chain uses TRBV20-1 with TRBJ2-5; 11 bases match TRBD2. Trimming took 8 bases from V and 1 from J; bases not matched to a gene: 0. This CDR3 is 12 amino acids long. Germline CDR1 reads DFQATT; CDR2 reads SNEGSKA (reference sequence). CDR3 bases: TGCAGTCTAGCGGGGGGCCAAGAGACCCAGTACTTC. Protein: CSLAGGQETQYF.

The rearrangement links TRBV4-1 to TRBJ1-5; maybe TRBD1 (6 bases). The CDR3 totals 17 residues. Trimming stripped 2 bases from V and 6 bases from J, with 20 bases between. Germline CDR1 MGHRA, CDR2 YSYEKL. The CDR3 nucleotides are TGCGCCAGCAGCCAAATCAAAACTATACAGGGACGTCAGCCCCAGCATTTT. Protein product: CASSQIKTIQGRQPQHF.

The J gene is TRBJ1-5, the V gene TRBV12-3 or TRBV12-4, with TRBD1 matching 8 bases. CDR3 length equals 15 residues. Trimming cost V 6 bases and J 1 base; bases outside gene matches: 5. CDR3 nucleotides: TGTGCCAGCAGACCAGGGACAGGCAGCAATCAGCCCCAGCATTTT. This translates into CASRPGTGSNQPQHF.

This CDR3 reads CASSWTSGSQDTQYF. CDR3 in DNA: TGTGCCAGCAGCTGGACTAGCGGGAGTCAAGATACGCAGTATTTT. The rearrangement uses TRBV13 and TRBJ2-3, with 13 bases lining up with TRBD2. The CDR3 totals 15 residues. The V gene's germline CDR1 is PRHDT and CDR2 FYEKMQ (reference sequence). After removal of 4 bases from V and 5 bases from J, the junction contained 3 bases not matched to a gene.

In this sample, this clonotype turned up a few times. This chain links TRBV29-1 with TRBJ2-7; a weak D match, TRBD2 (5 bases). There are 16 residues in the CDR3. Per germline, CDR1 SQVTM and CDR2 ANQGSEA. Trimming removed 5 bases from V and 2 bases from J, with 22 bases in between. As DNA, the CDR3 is TGCAGCGTTTCGGAGGACGACTGGTATCTCCCCTACGAGCAGTACTTC. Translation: CSVSEDDWYLPYEQYF.

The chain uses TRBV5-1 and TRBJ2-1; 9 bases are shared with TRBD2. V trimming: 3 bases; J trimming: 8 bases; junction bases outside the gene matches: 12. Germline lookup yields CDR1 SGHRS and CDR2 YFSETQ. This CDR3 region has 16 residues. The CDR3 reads CASSWRGGPDLYEQFF. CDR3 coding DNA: TGCGCCAGCAGCTGGCGGGGGGGCCCAGATCTCTATGAGCAGTTCTTC.

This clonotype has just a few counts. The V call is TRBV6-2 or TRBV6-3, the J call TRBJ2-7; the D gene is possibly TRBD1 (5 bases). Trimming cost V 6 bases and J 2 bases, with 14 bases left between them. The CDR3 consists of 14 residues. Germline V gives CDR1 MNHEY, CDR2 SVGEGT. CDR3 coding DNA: TGTGCCAGCAGCCCTCCGCAGGGCACCTACGAGCAGTACTTC. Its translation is CASSPPQGTYEQYF.

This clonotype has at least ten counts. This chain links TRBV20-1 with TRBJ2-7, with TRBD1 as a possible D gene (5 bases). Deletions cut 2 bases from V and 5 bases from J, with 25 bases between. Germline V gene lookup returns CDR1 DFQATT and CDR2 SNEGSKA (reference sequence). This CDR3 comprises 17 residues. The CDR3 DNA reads TGCAGTGCTAGACCTCACGCCGGCCAGGGTGGTTTCCACGAGCAGTACTTC. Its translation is CSARPHAGQGGFHEQYF.

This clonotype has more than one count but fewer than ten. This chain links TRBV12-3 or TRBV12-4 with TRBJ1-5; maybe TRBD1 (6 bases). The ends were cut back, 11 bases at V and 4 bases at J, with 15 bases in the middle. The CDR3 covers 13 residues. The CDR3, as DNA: TGTGCCTCTGGGGGCAGGGGAAATCAGCCCCAGCATTTT. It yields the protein CASGGRGNQPQHF.

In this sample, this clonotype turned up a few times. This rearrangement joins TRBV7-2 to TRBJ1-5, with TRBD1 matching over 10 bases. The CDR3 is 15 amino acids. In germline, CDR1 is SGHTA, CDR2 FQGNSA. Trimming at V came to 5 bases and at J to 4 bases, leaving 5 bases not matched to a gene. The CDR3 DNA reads TGTGCCAGCAGCCTCAAGGGACAGGGGAATCAGCCCCAGCATTTT. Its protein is CASSLKGQGNQPQHF.

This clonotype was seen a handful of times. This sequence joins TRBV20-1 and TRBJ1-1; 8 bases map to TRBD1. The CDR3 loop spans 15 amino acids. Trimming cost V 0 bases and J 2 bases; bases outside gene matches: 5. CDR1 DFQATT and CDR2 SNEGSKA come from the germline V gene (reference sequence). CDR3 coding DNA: TGCAGTGCTAGAGATACGACAGGGGCCAACACTGAAGCTTTCTTT. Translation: CSARDTTGANTEAFF.

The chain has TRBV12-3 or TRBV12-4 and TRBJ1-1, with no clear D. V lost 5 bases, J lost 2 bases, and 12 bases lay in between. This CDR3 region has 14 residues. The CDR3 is CASSHHTYNTEAFF. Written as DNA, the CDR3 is TGTGCCAGCAGTCACCACACCTATAACACTGAAGCTTTCTTT.

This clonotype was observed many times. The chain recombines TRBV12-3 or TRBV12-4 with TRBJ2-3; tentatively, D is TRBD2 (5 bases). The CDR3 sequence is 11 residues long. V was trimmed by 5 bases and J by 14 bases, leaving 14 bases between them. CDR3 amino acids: CASSRSASPYF. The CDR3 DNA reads TGTGCCAGCAGTCGTAGCGCAAGTCCGTATTTT.

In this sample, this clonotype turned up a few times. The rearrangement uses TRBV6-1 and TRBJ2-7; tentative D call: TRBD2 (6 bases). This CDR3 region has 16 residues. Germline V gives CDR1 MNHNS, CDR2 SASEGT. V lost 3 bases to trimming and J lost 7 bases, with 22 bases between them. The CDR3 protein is CASSDLEGTGLEEQYF. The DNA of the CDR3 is TGTGCCAGCAGTGATCTGGAGGGCACGGGTCTGGAAGAGCAGTACTTC.

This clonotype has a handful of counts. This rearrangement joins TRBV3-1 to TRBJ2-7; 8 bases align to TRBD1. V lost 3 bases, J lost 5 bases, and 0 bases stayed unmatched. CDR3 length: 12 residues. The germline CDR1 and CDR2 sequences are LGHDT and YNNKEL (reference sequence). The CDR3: CASSQDRDEQYF. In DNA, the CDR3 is TGTGCCAGCAGCCAGGACAGGGACGAGCAGTACTTC.

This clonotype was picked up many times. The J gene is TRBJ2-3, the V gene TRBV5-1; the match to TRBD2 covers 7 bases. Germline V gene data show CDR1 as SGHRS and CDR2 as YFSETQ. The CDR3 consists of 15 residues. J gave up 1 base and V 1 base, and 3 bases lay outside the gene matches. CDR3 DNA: TGCGCCAGCAGCTTGCCGGCGGGAGGCACAGATACGCAGTATTTT. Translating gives CASSLPAGGTDTQYF.

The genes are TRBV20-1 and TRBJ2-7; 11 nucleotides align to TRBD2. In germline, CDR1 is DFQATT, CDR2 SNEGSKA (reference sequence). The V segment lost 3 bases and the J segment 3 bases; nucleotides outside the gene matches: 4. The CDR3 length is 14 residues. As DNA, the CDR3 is TGCAGTGCTAGTGCTAGCGGGAGGCTCTACGAGCAGTACTTC. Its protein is CSASASGRLYEQYF.

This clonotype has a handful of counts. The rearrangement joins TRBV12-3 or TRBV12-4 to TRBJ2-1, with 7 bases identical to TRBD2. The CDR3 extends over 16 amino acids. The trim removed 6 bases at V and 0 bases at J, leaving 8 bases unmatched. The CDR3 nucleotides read TGTGCCAGCAGGCTTACTAGCGCAAGCTCCTACAATGAGCAGTTCTTC. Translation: CASRLTSASSYNEQFF.

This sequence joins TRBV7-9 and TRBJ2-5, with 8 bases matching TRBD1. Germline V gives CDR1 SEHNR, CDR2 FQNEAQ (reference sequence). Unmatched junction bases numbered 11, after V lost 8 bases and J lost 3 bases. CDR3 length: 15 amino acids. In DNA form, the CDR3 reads TGTGCCAGCGGGGGGTGGCCGGGACAGGAAGAGACCCAGTACTTC. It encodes CASGGWPGQEETQYF.

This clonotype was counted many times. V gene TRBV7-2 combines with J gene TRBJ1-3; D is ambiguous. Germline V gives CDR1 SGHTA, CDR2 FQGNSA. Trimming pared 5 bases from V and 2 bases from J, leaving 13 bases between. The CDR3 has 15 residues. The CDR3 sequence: CASSQTLRPGNTIYF. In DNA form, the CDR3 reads TGTGCCAGCAGCCAGACCCTCAGGCCTGGAAACACCATATATTTT.

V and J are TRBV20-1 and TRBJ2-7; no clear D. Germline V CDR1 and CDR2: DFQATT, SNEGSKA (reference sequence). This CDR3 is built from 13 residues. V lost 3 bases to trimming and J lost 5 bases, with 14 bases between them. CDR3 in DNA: TGCAGTGCTAGTCGCCCTCAGGTGGACGAGCAGTACTTC. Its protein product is CSASRPQVDEQYF.

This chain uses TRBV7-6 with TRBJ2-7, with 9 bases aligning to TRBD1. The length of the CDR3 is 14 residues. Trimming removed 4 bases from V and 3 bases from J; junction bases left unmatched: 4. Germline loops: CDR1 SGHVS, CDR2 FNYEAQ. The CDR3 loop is CASSSGTGHYEQYF. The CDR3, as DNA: TGTGCCAGCAGCTCCGGGACAGGGCACTACGAGCAGTACTTC.

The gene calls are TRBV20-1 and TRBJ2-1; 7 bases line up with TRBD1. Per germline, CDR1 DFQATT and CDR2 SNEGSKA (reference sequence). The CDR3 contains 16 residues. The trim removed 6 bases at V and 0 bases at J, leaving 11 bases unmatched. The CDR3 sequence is CSAPTGVSSSYNEQFF. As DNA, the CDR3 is TGCAGTGCCCCTACAGGGGTAAGTTCCTCCTACAATGAGCAGTTCTTC.